This paragraph covers one TCR beta chain sequence. This sample is drawn from a study of blood T cell repertoires in COVID-19. At the level of the study: Whether acute or convalescent, the COVID-19 samples came from the United States, Italy and Spain.

This CDR3 is built from 14 residues. The germline gives CDR1 MDHEN, CDR2 SYDVKM. Trimming took 5 bases from V and 7 from J, leaving 12 bases between them. In the study's own analysis: Reference gene primer amplification gave estimated nucleated cell counts. TCRdb's copy holds only in-frame clones and misses some; the assay was immunoSEQ multiplex PCR. V and J calls and clone size are copied from that table; D and trimming were computed from the DNA. The table lists approximately 190,000 clones, 80% to 85% of them singletons. V is TRBV28 and J is TRBJ1-6, with a possible D match to TRBD1 (5 bases). The clonotype originates from a woman in her 40s with acute or convalescent COVID-19. Sequenced input: peripheral blood. The CDR3 loop reads CASSLHRHNSPLHF. CDR3 bases: TGTGCCAGCAGTCTTCACAGGCACAATTCACCCCTCCACTTT.